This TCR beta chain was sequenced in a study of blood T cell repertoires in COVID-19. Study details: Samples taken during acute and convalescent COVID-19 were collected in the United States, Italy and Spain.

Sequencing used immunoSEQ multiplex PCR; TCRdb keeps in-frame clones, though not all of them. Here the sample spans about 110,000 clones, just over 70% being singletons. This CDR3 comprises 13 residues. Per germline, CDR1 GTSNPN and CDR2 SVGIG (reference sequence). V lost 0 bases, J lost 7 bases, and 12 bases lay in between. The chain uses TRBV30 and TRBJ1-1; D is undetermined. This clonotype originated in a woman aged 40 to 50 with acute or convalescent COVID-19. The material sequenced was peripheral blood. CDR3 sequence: CAWSVLLNREAFF. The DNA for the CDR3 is TGTGCCTGGAGTGTTCTGTTAAATCGTGAAGCTTTCTTT.